The 5 T cell receptor beta chains below were found in one sample sequenced in a study of T-cell memory formation after mild COVID-19. TCRdb passed the 5' RACE reads through MiXCR, listing each CDR3 protein once. In the table there are roughly 380,000 distinct CDR3 sequences, around 28% of which are singletons. Sample: PBMCs or a T cell subset sorted from them (not recorded which). These receptors all stem from an adult woman who had mild COVID-19 (a few samples of this study predate the infection). Cell type and time point are not known.

In its sample, this clonotype was seen a few times. The J gene is TRBJ2-2, the V gene TRBV24-1, with D uncertain. Germline V gene sequence: CDR1 KGHDR, CDR2 SFDVKD. Trimming left V 10 bases short and J 4 bases short, with 12 bases between. The CDR3 totals 13 residues. The CDR3 spells CATTKTGTGELFF. The DNA for the CDR3 is TGTGCCACGACCAAGACTGGCACCGGGGAGCTGTTTTTT.

The chain employs TRBV27 and TRBJ2-7; 11 nucleotides match TRBD1. V lost 5 bases and J lost 3; bases outside the gene matches: 9. This CDR3 comprises 16 residues. The germline CDR1 and CDR2 sequences are MNHEY and SMNVEV (reference sequence). Here the CDR3 reads CASSLRIGTGGYEQYF. CDR3 nucleotides: TGTGCCAGCAGTCTACGAATCGGGACAGGGGGCTACGAGCAGTACTTC.

The rearrangement uses TRBV5-1 and TRBJ1-1; no definite D call. This CDR3 region has 15 residues. The V gene lost 1 base and the J gene lost 1 base, with 11 bases spanning the gap. Germline V lookup: CDR1 SGHRS, CDR2 YFSETQ. The CDR3 sequence is CASSLSQVPNTEAFF. CDR3 nucleotides: TGCGCCAGCAGCTTGTCTCAGGTACCGAACACTGAAGCTTTCTTT.

In nucleotides, the CDR3 is TGTGCCAGCAGTTACTCACGACAGGGTATGAATGGCTACACCTTC. Residues: CASSYSRQGMNGYTF. V and J are TRBV6-5 and TRBJ1-2, with 7 bases matching TRBD1. J was trimmed by 6 bases and V by 0 bases; bases with no gene match: 7. Looked up from germline, CDR1 is MNHEY and CDR2 is SVGAGI. CDR3 length equals 15 residues.

This clonotype has a handful of counts. V and J are TRBV6-5 and TRBJ1-2, with D unclear. Germline-derived CDR1 and CDR2 are MNHEY and SVGAGI. The CDR3 runs 13 residues. V shed 5 bases and J shed 8 bases, with 15 bases lying between them. CDR3 coding DNA: TGTGCCAGCAGTACGACCCGCTCAGAGGGCTACACCTTC. It specifies CASSTTRSEGYTF.